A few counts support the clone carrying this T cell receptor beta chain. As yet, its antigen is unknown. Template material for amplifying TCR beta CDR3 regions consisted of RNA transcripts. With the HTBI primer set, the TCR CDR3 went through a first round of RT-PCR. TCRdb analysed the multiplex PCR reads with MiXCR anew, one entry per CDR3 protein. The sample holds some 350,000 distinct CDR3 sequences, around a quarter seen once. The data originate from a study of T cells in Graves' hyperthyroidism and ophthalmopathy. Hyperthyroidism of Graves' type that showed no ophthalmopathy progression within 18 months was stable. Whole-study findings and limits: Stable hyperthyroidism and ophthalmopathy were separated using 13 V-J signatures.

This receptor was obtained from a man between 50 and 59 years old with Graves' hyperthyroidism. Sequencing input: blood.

The CDR3: CASSLTNENIQYF. The CDR3 nucleotides read TGTGCCAGCAGCTTAACTAACGAAAACATTCAGTACTTC. This chain connects TRBV11-2 to TRBJ2-4; unclear D gene. CDR1 is SGHAT, CDR2 FQNNGV, per germline. The CDR3 spans 13 residues. The germline V and J ends were trimmed by 2 bases and 5 bases, with 7 bases remaining between them.